These 18 T cell receptor beta chains were all obtained from the same sample, sequenced in a study of post-analysis software for immune sequencing data. Notes on the study in general: Five TRBV segments, TRBV5-6, TRBV5-1 and TRBV20-1 among them, were found more frequent in patients than controls.

The authors incorporated unique molecular identifiers into the TCR beta cDNA libraries. TCRdb reprocessed the PCR reads via MiXCR and lists one record per CDR3 protein. The data contain roughly 600,000 distinct CDR3 sequences, about 40% of them seen just once; the ten biggest clones take up under 2%. Their antigens remain unidentified. Sequenced: blood. These TCRs come from a girl aged 10-17 years with multiple sclerosis.

This clonotype showed up just once. The chain is built from TRBV6-5 and TRBJ2-1, with 10 bases matching TRBD2. The ends lost 5 bases at V and 0 bases at J; junction bases unmatched: 4. Germline V lookup: CDR1 MNHEY, CDR2 SVGAGI. The CDR3 sequence is 16 residues long. The CDR3: CASSTPSGSSYNEQFF. The CDR3 coding sequence is TGTGCCAGCAGTACCCCTAGCGGGAGCTCCTACAATGAGCAGTTCTTC.

This clonotype has ten or more counts. This chain links TRBV15 with TRBJ2-3; no firm D call. The V end lost 0 bases, the J end lost 0 bases, and 1 base lay between the germline ends. The CDR3 spans 13 residues. Germline V gene lookup returns CDR1 LNHNV and CDR2 YYDKDF (reference sequence). CDR3 sequence reads: CATSRESTDTQYF. DNA for the CDR3: TGTGCCACCAGCAGAGAAAGCACAGATACGCAGTATTTT.

The genes are TRBV12-3 or TRBV12-4 and TRBJ1-5; no definite D call. V was shortened by 6 bases and J by 0 bases, with 9 bases between the two germline ends. The CDR3 contains 14 residues. CDR3 loop: CASRPSHSNQPQHF. In nucleotides, the CDR3 is TGTGCCAGCAGGCCCTCTCATAGCAATCAGCCCCAGCATTTT.

The table lists this clonotype with a few counts. CDR3 amino acids: CASSPKVGDEQFF. The CDR3 DNA sequence: TGCGCCAGCAGCCCGAAAGTGGGGGATGAGCAGTTCTTC. V and J are TRBV5-1 and TRBJ2-1; D is perhaps TRBD1 or TRBD2 (5 bases each). The CDR3 totals 13 residues. Trimming left V 4 bases short and J 8 bases short, with 13 bases between. Looked up from germline, CDR1 is SGHRS and CDR2 is YFSETQ.

This clonotype was counted a few times. The V and J genes are TRBV20-1 and TRBJ2-2; D assignment may be TRBD1 or TRBD2 (5 bases each). The V end was cut by 0 bases, the J end by 3 bases, with 14 bases between. The germline gives CDR1 DFQATT, CDR2 SNEGSKA (reference sequence). There are 16 residues in the CDR3. The CDR3 sequence: CSARDYTRGDTGELFF. The CDR3, as DNA: TGCAGTGCTAGAGATTATACTAGAGGGGACACCGGGGAGCTGTTTTTT.

The chain uses TRBV21-1 and TRBJ2-7; TRBD1, as called in the table, went unchecked against the DNA. TRBV21-1 is a pseudogene locus. The CDR3 extends over 14 amino acids. This CDR3 reads CASSKRDSTYEQYF. DNA of the CDR3: TGTGCCAGCAGCAAGAGGGACAGCACCTACGAGCAGTACTTC.

As concerns this clonotype: A much more abundant neighbour one base away suggests this may be a read error. V usage is TRBV12-3 or TRBV12-4 and J usage is TRBJ2-1; no clear D. Trimming removed 1 base from V and 6 bases from J, with 4 bases in between. This CDR3 has 12 residues. CDR3 region: CASSLESNEQFF. CDR3 coding DNA: TGTGCCAGCAGTTTAGAGAGCAATGAGCAGTTCTTC.

This clonotype was counted between two and nine times. The genes are TRBV5-1 and TRBJ2-3, with 12 bases lining up with TRBD2. This CDR3 comprises 19 residues. Trimming cost V 2 bases and J 4 bases; bases outside gene matches: 14. Per the germline V gene, CDR1 is SGHRS and CDR2 is YFSETQ. This CDR3 reads CASSLGLAGNRENADTQYF. The CDR3, as DNA: TGCGCCAGCAGCTTAGGACTAGCGGGAAATAGGGAAAACGCAGATACGCAGTATTTT.

The J gene is TRBJ1-5, the V gene TRBV5-1, with D perhaps TRBD1 (5 bases). V lost 5 bases to trimming and J lost 7 bases, with 10 bases between them. Per the germline V gene, CDR1 is SGHRS and CDR2 is YFSETQ. The CDR3 is 12 amino acids. CDR3 DNA sequence: TGCGCCAGCAGGGTCGGGGGGCAGCCCCAGCATTTT. This gives the protein CASRVGGQPQHF.

The CDR3 protein is CASSPLARQETQYF. The CDR3 DNA reads TGTGCCAGCAGCCCACTAGCCAGACAAGAGACCCAGTACTTC. The V and J genes are TRBV7-9 and TRBJ2-5; possible D gene TRBD2, 6 bases. The germline gives CDR1 SEHNR, CDR2 FQNEAQ (reference sequence). The CDR3 is made up of 14 amino acids. Trimming removed 5 bases at V and 2 bases at J, with 12 bases between.

This clonotype has only one observation. This rearrangement joins TRBV9 to TRBJ2-1, with TRBD1 matching over 7 bases. Germline lookup yields CDR1 SGDLS and CDR2 YYNGEE. The CDR3 is 15 residues long. J was trimmed by 9 bases and V by 0 bases; bases with no gene match: 9. CDR3 sequence reads: CASSVDPSWDSEQFF. The CDR3 nucleotides read TGTGCCAGCAGCGTAGACCCCAGCTGGGACAGTGAGCAGTTCTTC.

This chain joins TRBV12-3 or TRBV12-4 and TRBJ2-1; TRBD1 might be the D (5 bases). The V gene lost 1 base and the J gene lost 10 bases, with 8 bases spanning the gap. CDR3 length: 12 amino acids. The CDR3, as DNA: TGTGCCAGCAGTTTAGAATGGACAGAGCAGTTCTTC. This sequence encodes CASSLEWTEQFF.

The chain employs TRBV6-5 and TRBJ2-5, with D possibly matching TRBD2 (6 bases). V was shortened by 0 bases and J by 2 bases, with 10 bases between the two germline ends. CDR1 MNHEY and CDR2 SVGAGI come from the germline V gene. The CDR3 covers 15 residues. CDR3 region: CASSYSSGRQETQYF. The CDR3 DNA follows: TGTGCCAGCAGTTACTCCTCAGGGAGGCAAGAGACCCAGTACTTC.

This chain uses TRBV5-8 with TRBJ1-2; D is possibly TRBD1 (5 bases). CDR1 is SGHTS, CDR2 YDEGEE, per germline. The CDR3 sequence is 14 residues long. Trimming removed 4 bases at V and 0 bases at J, with 10 bases between. This CDR3 reads CASSPDSSNYGYTF. CDR3 nucleotides: TGTGCCAGCAGCCCCGACAGCTCTAACTATGGCTACACCTTC.

In its sample, this clonotype is medium-sized (0.01 to 0.1%). The genes are TRBV20-1 and TRBJ2-7; 8 bases map to TRBD2. CDR1 and CDR2 from the germline V gene are DFQATT and SNEGSKA (reference sequence). Trimming removed 3 bases from V and 0 bases from J; junction bases left unmatched: 4. The CDR3 length is 14 residues. The CDR3 reads CSARSGGDSYEQYF. CDR3 in DNA: TGCAGTGCTAGGTCCGGGGGGGACTCCTACGAGCAGTACTTC.

The chain recombines TRBV28 with TRBJ2-1, with no clear D. Germline assignment: CDR1 MDHEN and CDR2 SYDVKM. V was clipped by 2 bases and J by 10 bases, with 9 bases between them. This CDR3 has 12 amino acids. This chain's CDR3 is CASSLVKGEQFF. The CDR3 nucleotides read TGTGCCAGCAGTTTAGTTAAAGGGGAGCAGTTCTTC.

The V gene is TRBV4-1, the J gene TRBJ2-7, with 9 bases fitting TRBD1. The V gene end was trimmed by 3 bases and the J gene end by 6 bases; junction bases not matched to a gene: 9. This CDR3 comprises 15 residues. Germline CDR1 MGHRA, CDR2 YSYEKL. For the CDR3, the DNA is TGCGCCAGCAGCCACCCGGGACAGGGTATTGTCGAGCAGTACTTC. Translated, it gives CASSHPGQGIVEQYF.

This clonotype was recorded a few times. The chain has TRBV12-3 or TRBV12-4 and TRBJ1-1; 7 bases are a match to TRBD1. With V trimmed by 6 bases and J by 3 bases, 4 bases remained unmatched. This CDR3 spans 13 amino acids. The CDR3 loop is CASSKGQYTEAFF. CDR3 nucleotides: TGTGCCAGCAGCAAGGGACAGTACACTGAAGCTTTCTTT.